What follows describes a single T cell receptor (beta chain). The antigen is undetermined. The data belong to a study of early T cells in non-severe SARS-CoV-2 infection. The overall study: Bulk RNA isolated from unsorted whole blood underwent sequencing; chains were not paired.

Germline assignment: CDR1 MNHNY and CDR2 SVGAGI (reference sequence). The CDR3 is made up of 15 amino acids. J lost 7 bases, V lost 4 bases, and 7 bases had no gene match. General study findings and limits: The study's VDJdb matching favored anti-spike CD8 responses and missed private and CD4 specificities.

Researchers tagged individual cDNA molecules with unique molecular identifiers. MiXCR was run by TCRdb on the 5' RACE reads, yielding one entry per CDR3 protein. The sample consists of 40,000 to 55,000 distinct CDR3 sequences, around 13% of them appearing once. The sample was whole blood. This TCR was sampled from an adult who was a healthcare worker with PCR-confirmed SARS-CoV-2 infection or an uninfected control (not recorded which). V usage is TRBV6-6 and J usage is TRBJ2-1; 10 bases fit TRBD1. The CDR3 here is CASSWGTGAGNEQFF. As DNA, the CDR3 is TGTGCCAGCAGTTGGGGGACAGGGGCTGGGAATGAGCAGTTCTTC.